Shown below are 2 T cell receptor beta chains from a single sample sequenced in a study of T cell responses to AZD1222 COVID-19 vaccine. Repertoires were generated with immunoSEQ multiplex PCR, while TCRdb's copy carries only in-frame clones and drops some. The profile shows about 67,000 clones, around 82% of them singletons. Sequencing was performed on peripheral blood, taken 28 days after the second AZD1222 dose. The receptor source for this set is an adult who received the AZD1222 COVID-19 vaccine.

This clone appeared a few times. This sequence joins TRBV19 and TRBJ2-2; no reliable D call. Deletions cut 3 bases from V and 8 bases from J, with 13 bases between. The CDR3 runs to 14 residues. Germline V gives CDR1 LNHDA, CDR2 SQIVND (reference sequence). For the CDR3, the DNA is TGTGCCAGTAGTATCCTCCTAACGGCTGGGGAGCTGTTTTTT. It encodes CASSILLTAGELFF.

CDR3 residues: CASSLASAGGLLPYEQYF. The CDR3 DNA follows: TGTGCCAGCAGCTTAGCCTCAGCGGGGGGCCTTCTACCCTACGAGCAGTACTTC. The chain uses TRBV7-2 and TRBJ2-7; 9 nucleotides align to TRBD2. V was clipped by 0 bases and J by 2 bases; unmatched bases: 11. Germline lookup yields CDR1 SGHTA and CDR2 FQGNSA. The CDR3 runs to 18 residues.